This TCR beta chain emerged from a study of post-analysis software for immune sequencing data. Unique molecular identifiers were present in the TCR beta cDNA libraries. Each batch of about 0.9 to 10 million T cells produced roughly 0.5 million cDNA molecules. MiXCR, applied by TCRdb to the PCR reads, yields one record per CDR3 protein. The sample contains roughly 800,000 distinct CDR3 sequences, roughly 46% of which appear only once. Study conclusions and caveats: Versus controls, multiple sclerosis patients showed significantly lower diversity (normalized Chao1). The study found TRBV5-6, TRBV5-1 and TRBV20-1 among about 5 TRBV segments more frequent in patients than controls. F measure clustering grouped samples strongly by preparation batch.

As regards this clonotype: The antigen remains unidentified.

CDR3 length equals 13 residues. V lost 6 bases and J 7 bases, leaving 16 bases between the germline ends. Germline CDR1 is MNHEY and CDR2 is SVGEGT. The clonotype was recovered from a girl aged 10-17 years with multiple sclerosis. Sample: blood. The genes are TRBV6-2 or TRBV6-3 and TRBJ2-7; D not resolved. CDR3 bases: TGTGCCAGCAGCGACCCCCCACACGGGGAGCAGTACTTC. Protein sequence: CASSDPPHGEQYF.